The rows below give T cell receptor beta chains drawn from one sample of a study of regulatory T cells in long-lasting Graves disease. TCRdb itself ran the multiplex PCR reads through MiXCR, one entry per CDR3 protein. The top ten clones hold 14% of a sample with roughly 430,000 distinct CDR3 sequences, around 20% of them seen once. The material sequenced was peripheral blood mononuclear cells (PBMCs), taken when the disease was refractory, from a patient treated with antithyroid drugs. The receptor set was obtained from a female donor with Graves disease. Each CDR3 is given with its conserved first and last residue. The order of the fields is clone size, J gene, CDR3 length, D gene, V gene, CDR3 DNA, CDR3 protein. The D gene is left open where the match is weak. A row's size may be missing; if present it is once, few, many or a size class.

>NA|TRBJ2-4|13|NA|TRBV29-1
TGCAGCGTTGTGAAGGCAGAGAAAAACATTCAGTACTTC
CSVVKAEKNIQYF
>few|TRBJ2-2|15|TRBD1|TRBV20-1
TGCAGTGCTCCGGACAGGGGAAGGAACACCGGGGAGCTGTTTTTT
CSAPDRGRNTGELFF
>NA|TRBJ1-5|14|TRBD1|TRBV6-4
TGTGCCAGCAGAATAGACAGGGAGGGCCAGCCCCAGCATTTT
CASRIDREGQPQHF
>many|TRBJ2-7|15|TRBD2|TRBV3-1
TGTGCCAGCAGCCAAGGACTAGCGGGATACTACGAGCAGTACTTC
CASSQGLAGYYEQYF
>many|TRBJ2-7|14|NA|TRBV28
TGTGCCAGCGGCTCTGGAGATGGCGTAGGCGAGCAGTACTTC
CASGSGDGVGEQYF
>NA|TRBJ1-1|15|TRBD1|TRBV30
TGTGCCTGGAGACTACAGGGGATGACGAACACTGAAGCTTTCTTT
CAWRLQGMTNTEAFF
>once|TRBJ2-7|12|NA|TRBV20-1
TGCAGTGCTAGTATGGCATCCTACGAACAGTACTTC
CSASMASYEQYF
>many|TRBJ1-2|13|TRBD1|TRBV28
TGTGCCAGCAGCTCGGACAGGGCATATGGCTACACCTTC
CASSSDRAYGYTF
>many|TRBJ1-4|16|NA|TRBV30
TGTGCCTGGAGTGCCTACCGGATAGCAACTAATGAAAAACTGTTTTTT
CAWSAYRIATNEKLFF
>many|TRBJ1-3|14|NA|TRBV2
TGTGCCAGCAGTGAAGCTGGACAGAGAAACACCATATATTTT
CASSEAGQRNTIYF
>many|TRBJ1-2|13|NA|TRBV10-3
TGTGCCATCAGTGAGGGAGATCCCGATGGCTACACCTTC
CAISEGDPDGYTF
>NA|TRBJ2-3|17|NA|TRBV27
TGTGCCAGCAGGCCGAACAAAAGGCAGGGCACAGCAGATACACAGTATTTT
CASRPNKRQGTADTQYF
>many|TRBJ1-5|15|TRBD1|TRBV28
TGTGCCAGCAGTCCCAGCGGACAGGGGAACCAGCCCCAGCATTTT
CASSPSGQGNQPQHF
>many|TRBJ1-2|14|NA|TRBV5-1
TGCGCCAGCAGCCCTGGACCAGGGACCTATGGCTACACCTTC
CASSPGPGTYGYTF
>many|TRBJ2-5|16|TRBD2|TRBV20-1
TGCAGTGCTATGCGGACTAGCGGGAGAGAGGGAGAGACCCAGTACTTC
CSAMRTSGREGETQYF
>few|TRBJ2-1|10|NA|TRBV2
TGTGCTACCCAAGCGGATGAGCAGTTCTTC
CATQADEQFF
>NA|TRBJ1-2|14|TRBD1|TRBV5-1
TGCGCCAGCGGTTTTGACAGGGGGCCCTATGGCTACACCTTC
CASGFDRGPYGYTF
>few|TRBJ2-2|17|TRBD2|TRBV5-1
TGCGCCAGCAGCTTAGATCCTAGCGGGAGTTACACCGGGGAGCTGTTTTTT
CASSLDPSGSYTGELFF
>many|TRBJ2-7|14|TRBD2|TRBV29-1
TGCAGCGCGGCCACTAGCGGGATCTCCTACGAGCAGTACTTC
CSAATSGISYEQYF
>NA|TRBJ2-1|12|NA|TRBV2
TGTGCCAGCAGTGATGAGTACAATGAGCAGTTCTTC
CASSDEYNEQFF
>many|TRBJ2-7|14|NA|TRBV28
TGTGCCAGCAGTTCCCCAACAGGAGACTACGAGCAGTACTTC
CASSSPTGDYEQYF
>many|TRBJ1-2|12|NA|TRBV6-2/TRBV6-3
TGTGCCAGCGACAGGTCGGACTATGGCTACACCTTC
CASDRSDYGYTF
>few|TRBJ1-1|15|NA|TRBV4-2
TGTGCCAGCAGCCGCGCCCCGGGGGGGGACACTGAAGCTTTCTTT
CASSRAPGGDTEAFF
>many|TRBJ1-4|14|NA|TRBV6-1
TGTGCCAGCAGTGAATCCGGGGGACGTGAAAAACTGTTTTTT
CASSESGGREKLFF
>NA|TRBJ2-6|16|NA|TRBV5-1
TGCGCCAGCAGCTCCGGAGGGGGTGCTGGGGCCAACGTCCTGATTTTC
CASSSGGGAGANVLIF
>NA|TRBJ1-1|14|NA|TRBV29-1
TGCAGCGTTGACCCGGGGAGGGGGATCCCTGAAGCTTTCTTT
CSVDPGRGIPEAFF
>NA|TRBJ2-3|11|NA|TRBV29-1
TGCAGCGTTGTAGCGACAGATACGCAGTATTTT
CSVVATDTQYF
>NA|TRBJ2-7|17|TRBD2|TRBV5-1
TGCGCCAGCAGCTTGACCACCGTAGCGGGATTAACCTACGAGCAGTACTTC
CASSLTTVAGLTYEQYF
>few|TRBJ2-5|11|NA|TRBV20-1
TGCAGTTCTAGCGCTGGGAAGACCCAGTACTTC
CSSSAGKTQYF
>many|TRBJ1-2|16|NA|TRBV6-5
TGTGCCAGCAGTTACCGTCCGGACGCAACAGTCTATGGCTACACCTTC
CASSYRPDATVYGYTF
>many|TRBJ1-6|13|NA|TRBV12-3/TRBV12-4
TGTGCCAGCAGTTTACGGGGCCAGTCACCCCTCCACTTT
CASSLRGQSPLHF
>NA|TRBJ2-2|17|TRBD2|TRBV27
TGTGCCAGCAGTCCCCTAGCGGGAGGCCCGAACACCGGGGAGCTGTTTTTT
CASSPLAGGPNTGELFF
>many|TRBJ2-3|15|TRBD2|TRBV28
TGTGCCTCCTTGCCGGGCGGGAGGACCCCAGATACGCAGTATTTT
CASLPGGRTPDTQYF
>many|TRBJ1-1|15|NA|TRBV5-6
TGTGCCAGCAGCTTTATACAGGCGGGGAACACTGAAGCTTTCTTT
CASSFIQAGNTEAFF
>NA|TRBJ2-5|14|NA|TRBV10-1
TGCGCCAGCAAAGAGGGGGGTGGGCGAGAGACCCAGTACTTC
CASKEGGGRETQYF
>few|TRBJ1-4|16|NA|TRBV30
TGTGCCTGGAGTTCCCGGGAGGCCACCTATAATGAAAAACTGTTTTTT
CAWSSREATYNEKLFF
>once|TRBJ2-2|15|TRBD2|TRBV7-8
TGTGCCAGCAGCTTAGGCGGGACTAGTGCCGGGGAGCTGTTTTTT
CASSLGGTSAGELFF
>few|TRBJ2-7|14|TRBD1|TRBV7-8
TGTGCCAGCAGCCCCCTTACAGGGGCAGGAGAGCAGTACTTC
CASSPLTGAGEQYF
>NA|TRBJ1-5|19|NA|TRBV10-1
TGCGCCAGCAGTGAGTCTTTTGGGGGCTTGGAGGGACCGAATCAGCCCCAGCATTTT
CASSESFGGLEGPNQPQHF
>NA|TRBJ2-7|13|TRBD2|TRBV20-1
TGCAGTGCGGGGGGACTAGATTCCTACGAGCAGTACTTC
CSAGGLDSYEQYF
>many|TRBJ2-7|12|NA|TRBV20-1
TGCAGTGCTGGGATCTCGGACTACGAGCAGTACTTC
CSAGISDYEQYF